Following are 21 T cell receptor beta chains from one sample sequenced in a study of radiotherapy plus CTLA-4 blockade in lung cancer. Generated by immunoSEQ multiplex PCR, the TCRdb table keeps only in-frame clones and is missing some. The sample contains 90,000 or so clones, roughly 80% of which appear only once. The sample consisted of peripheral blood, taken from a patient treated with radiotherapy plus ipilimumab. These TCRs come from a human donor with non-small cell lung cancer who had stable disease on radiotherapy plus ipilimumab.

V is TRBV7-9 and J is TRBJ1-6; TRBD1 matches at 8 bases. The CDR3 is made up of 14 amino acids. V shed 1 base and J 8 bases; nucleotides not matched to a gene: 1. CDR1 is SEHNR and CDR2 is FQNEAQ in the germline V gene (reference sequence). CDR3 in amino acids: CASSLVQGDSPLHF. In DNA, the CDR3 is TGTGCCAGCAGCTTAGTACAGGGGGATTCACCCCTCCACTTT. The full variable domain, completed using reference TRBV7-9 and TRBJ1-6, is DTGVSQNPRHKITKRGQNVTFRCDPISEHNRLYWYRQTLGQGPEFLTYFQNEAQLEKSRLLSDRFSAERPKGSFSTLEIQRTEQGDSAMYLCASSLVQGDSPLHFGNGTRLTVT.

The chain recombines TRBV6-1 with TRBJ1-6, with D tentatively TRBD1 (5 bases). V lost 6 bases to trimming and J lost 4 bases, with 13 bases between them. CDR1 and CDR2 from the germline V gene are MNHNS and SASEGT. This CDR3 is built from 15 residues. CDR3 nucleotide sequence: TGTGCCAGCAGACATGACAGCACTTATAATTCACCCCTCCACTTT. Its protein product is CASRHDSTYNSPLHF.

This clone was observed once. This sequence joins TRBV5-4 and TRBJ2-6; 8 bases are shared with TRBD1. V was clipped by 4 bases and J by 0 bases; unmatched bases: 6. Germline loops: CDR1 SGHNT, CDR2 YYREEE (reference sequence). This CDR3 region has 17 residues. CDR3: CASSKGQVVSGANVLTF. CDR3 nucleotide sequence: TGTGCCAGCAGCAAGGGACAGGTGGTCTCTGGGGCCAACGTCCTGACTTTC. Supplemented by reference TRBV5-4 and TRBJ2-6, the full variable domain reads ETGVTQSPTHLIKTRGQQVTLRCSSQSGHNTVSWYQQALGQGPQFIFQYYREEENGRGNFPPRFSGLQFPNYSSELNVNALELDDSALYLCASSKGQVVSGANVLTFGAGSRLTVL.

The chain recombines TRBV11-2 with TRBJ1-2, with D possibly matching TRBD1 (5 bases). Trimming took off 6 bases at V and 2 bases at J, with 10 bases between the two ends. The germline gives CDR1 SGHAT, CDR2 FQNNGV. This CDR3 spans 13 amino acids. In nucleotides, the CDR3 is TGTGCCAGCAGGTCCAGGGTGAACTATGGCTACACCTTC. Its protein product is CASRSRVNYGYTF.

The rearrangement links TRBV30 to TRBJ2-4, with D maybe TRBD1 (6 bases). The germline V gene encodes CDR1 GTSNPN and CDR2 SVGIG (reference sequence). Deletions cut 0 bases from V and 2 bases from J, with 11 bases between. This CDR3 comprises 15 residues. CDR3 DNA sequence: TGTGCCTGGAGTGTACAGGGCAGTTCCAAAAACATTCAGTACTTC. Amino acid sequence: CAWSVQGSSKNIQYF.

J is TRBJ1-1 and V is TRBV5-8; TRBD1 might be the D (5 bases). V was shortened by 1 base and J by 6 bases, with 13 bases between the two germline ends. Germline V gives CDR1 SGHTS, CDR2 YDEGEE. The length of the CDR3 is 14 residues. CDR3 protein: CASSLPPTGAEAFF. As DNA, the CDR3 is TGTGCCAGCAGCTTGCCCCCCACAGGAGCTGAAGCTTTCTTT.

V usage is TRBV5-1 and J usage is TRBJ1-2, with 9 bases lining up with TRBD1. This CDR3 has 14 amino acids. J gave up 8 bases and V 0 bases, and 5 bases lay outside the gene matches. Germline V gene data show CDR1 as SGHRS and CDR2 as YFSETQ. The CDR3 here is CASSLAGTGTGYTF. In nucleotides, the CDR3 is TGCGCCAGCAGCTTGGCCGGGACAGGGACCGGCTACACCTTC.

V gene TRBV7-8 combines with J gene TRBJ1-6, with D hard to call. Germline V lookup: CDR1 SGHVS, CDR2 FQNEAQ. This CDR3 spans 14 amino acids. The germline V and J ends were trimmed by 5 bases and 7 bases, with 12 bases remaining between them. CDR3 amino acids: CASSVAQLNSPLHF. CDR3 nucleotide sequence: TGTGCCAGCAGCGTCGCACAGCTAAATTCACCCCTCCACTTT.

The rearrangement uses TRBV5-1 and TRBJ2-2; TRBD1 agrees at 8 bases. CDR1 is SGHRS, CDR2 YFSETQ, per germline. The trim removed 1 base at V and 7 bases at J, leaving 9 bases unmatched. The CDR3 length is 16 residues. The CDR3 DNA sequence: TGCGCCAGCAGCTTGTCCCCGGGACAGGCTAGCGGGGAGCTGTTTTTT. Amino acids: CASSLSPGQASGELFF.

The rearrangement links TRBV5-3 to TRBJ1-5; D is ambiguous. TRBV5-3 is an ORF; its function is uncertain. This CDR3 has 16 amino acids. Trimming removed 0 bases from V and 1 base from J, with 11 bases in between. The CDR3 sequence: CARSLVEEESNQPQHF. DNA for the CDR3: TGTGCCAGAAGCTTGGTTGAGGAGGAGAGCAATCAGCCCCAGCATTTT.

The chain combines TRBV29-1 with TRBJ1-1; D perhaps matches TRBD1 (5 bases). The V end lost 6 bases, the J end lost 4 bases, and 15 bases lay between the germline ends. The CDR3 extends over 13 amino acids. Germline V gives CDR1 SQVTM, CDR2 ANQGSEA. The CDR3 region has the DNA TGCAGCGTAGGTGCAGGGCCAGTCACTGAAGCTTTCTTT. Translating gives CSVGAGPVTEAFF.

This chain connects TRBV29-1 to TRBJ2-1, with 12 bases identical to TRBD2. The CDR3 spans 15 residues. Germline assignment: CDR1 SQVTM and CDR2 ANQGSEA. J lost 4 bases, V lost 1 base, and 2 bases had no gene match. For the CDR3, the DNA is TGCAGCGTTGAAGGTGGGACTAGCGGGTACAATGAGCAGTTCTTC. Amino acid sequence: CSVEGGTSGYNEQFF.

This chain connects TRBV28 to TRBJ2-7, with D tentatively TRBD1 (6 bases). V gave up 3 bases and J gave up 0 bases, with 15 bases separating them. CDR3 length: 16 residues. Germline V gives CDR1 MDHEN, CDR2 SYDVKM. CDR3 amino acids: CASSFSSGAGSYEQYF. The CDR3 bases are TGTGCCAGCAGTTTTTCCTCAGGGGCCGGCTCCTACGAGCAGTACTTC.

This clone turned up a few times. The chain recombines TRBV6-6 with TRBJ1-2, with no clear D. The CDR3 contains 12 residues. Per germline, CDR1 MNHNY and CDR2 SVGAGI (reference sequence). V was cut by 2 bases and J by 8 bases, with 9 bases left in between. The CDR3 DNA reads as TGTGCCAGCAGTTACCAGTTCAGCGGCTACACCTTC. This gives the protein CASSYQFSGYTF.

The rearrangement joins TRBV5-1 to TRBJ1-1; perhaps TRBD1 as D (6 bases). Trimming pared 5 bases from V and 6 bases from J, leaving 17 bases between. Germline loops: CDR1 SGHRS, CDR2 YFSETQ. The CDR3 runs to 14 residues. CDR3 coding DNA: TGCGCCAGCAGGCCAACAGGGTCCGAGGCTGAAGCTTTCTTT. Translating it yields CASRPTGSEAEAFF.

This chain connects TRBV27 to TRBJ1-1; D may be TRBD1 (5 bases). The CDR3 is 12 amino acids. Germline lookup yields CDR1 MNHEY and CDR2 SMNVEV (reference sequence). Trimming pared 3 bases from V and 4 bases from J, leaving 6 bases between. The CDR3: CASSFQGTEAFF. The CDR3, as DNA: TGTGCCAGCAGTTTTCAGGGCACTGAAGCTTTCTTT.

This chain uses TRBV6-1 with TRBJ2-5; D is perhaps TRBD2 (5 bases). Germline CDR1 is MNHNS and CDR2 is SASEGT. Trimming removed 2 bases from V and 7 bases from J, with 5 bases in between. The CDR3 has 11 residues. The CDR3 here is CASSETRTQYF. In nucleotides, the CDR3 is TGTGCCAGCAGTGAAACTAGGACCCAGTACTTC.

The rearrangement links TRBV30 to TRBJ1-1; 8 bases align to TRBD1. Germline V gives CDR1 GTSNPN, CDR2 SVGIG (reference sequence). CDR3 size: 15 residues. The V segment lost 0 bases and the J segment 0 bases; nucleotides outside the gene matches: 3. The CDR3 nucleotides read TGTGCCTGGAGTGTACAGGGGGGCATGAACACTGAAGCTTTCTTT. This gives the protein CAWSVQGGMNTEAFF.

V usage is TRBV7-3 and J usage is TRBJ1-3, with D possibly being TRBD1 (5 bases). V lost 4 bases and J 15 bases, leaving 10 bases between the germline ends. The CDR3 has 10 residues. The germline gives CDR1 SGHTA, CDR2 FQGTGA. The CDR3: CASSYSGAYF. CDR3 nucleotide sequence: TGTGCCAGCAGCTACTCCGGGGCATATTTT.

This clone has a handful of counts. This chain links TRBV10-2 with TRBJ2-3; a possible D gene is TRBD2 (7 bases). The ends were cut back, 7 bases at V and 4 bases at J, with 15 bases in the middle. CDR1 is WSHSY, CDR2 SAAADI, per germline. This CDR3 has 14 residues. The CDR3 coding sequence is TGCGCCAGCAAAGGGGGGGGGATTGCAGATACGCAGTATTTT. Translation gives CASKGGGIADTQYF.

The gene calls are TRBV29-1 and TRBJ2-7, with 7 bases that match TRBD1. This CDR3 comprises 13 residues. J gave up 0 bases and V 7 bases, and 6 bases lay outside the gene matches. Looked up from germline, CDR1 is SQVTM and CDR2 is ANQGSEA. DNA for the CDR3: TGCAGCGCCGAGGGGGCAAACTCCTACGAGCAGTACTTC. It translates to CSAEGANSYEQYF.